One sample yielded the 12 T cell receptor beta chains listed below, sequenced in a study of tumor and adjacent non-tumor tissue in lung cancer. RNA was extracted from bulk tissue without any cell sorting. Distant lung tissue was collected more than 3 cm away from the tumor edge. A modified ARM-PCR protocol with three rounds of nested PCR amplified TCRbeta. TCRdb fed the multiplex PCR reads into MiXCR, producing one record per CDR3 protein. Seen here are 80,000 to 100,000 distinct CDR3 sequences, 80% observed once, and the top ten hold roughly 29%. What was sequenced was distant non-tumor lung tissue. All receptors derive from a man in his sixties with small cell lung cancer.

This clonotype was counted at least ten times. V usage is TRBV30 and J usage is TRBJ2-5; a weak D match, TRBD2 (6 bases). Germline V gene lookup returns CDR1 GTSNPN and CDR2 SVGIG (reference sequence). The V end was cut by 3 bases, the J end by 4 bases, with 12 bases between. CDR3 length equals 13 residues. Here the CDR3 reads CAWRGRGGETQYF. DNA for the CDR3: TGTGCCTGGAGGGGAAGGGGAGGAGAGACCCAGTACTTC.

Note on this clonotype: One end of the junction varies from germline; a read error may be responsible. The J gene is TRBJ2-1, the V gene TRBV11-3; possibly TRBD2 for D (5 bases). Looked up from germline, CDR1 is SGHNT and CDR2 is YENEEA. The CDR3 contains 15 residues. The CDR3 DNA sequence: TGTGCCAGCAGCCTCGGAGGCTACTACTACAATGAGCTGTTCTTC. Its protein is CASSLGGYYYNELFF.

V and J are TRBV4-2 and TRBJ2-2, with 11 positions matching TRBD2. CDR3 size: 15 residues. The germline V gene encodes CDR1 LGHNA and CDR2 YNFKEQ. The V and J ends lost 6 bases and 8 bases, in that order; junction bases with no gene match: 8. The CDR3, as DNA: TGTGCCAGCAGACTAGCGGGAGATGATAGTGGGGAGCTGTTTTTT. Translation: CASRLAGDDSGELFF.

Details on this clonotype: One end of the junction is discordant with germline, which a read error may explain. The chain carries TRBV11-3 and TRBJ2-7; a weak D match, TRBD2 (5 bases). The germline CDR1 and CDR2 sequences are SGHNT and YENEEA. The CDR3 runs 14 residues. The CDR3, as DNA: TGTACCAGCAGCTTCGGGAAATACTCCTACGAGCAGTATTTC. This codes for CTSSFGKYSYEQYF.

Comments on this clonotype: An end of the junction does not agree with germline; a read error may underlie this. The J gene is TRBJ2-4, the V gene TRBV7-8, with D tentatively TRBD1 (5 bases). This CDR3 is 12 amino acids long. The germline CDR1 and CDR2 sequences are SGHVS and FQNEAQ. CDR3 sequence: CTSSLDQGTQYF. The CDR3 bases are TGTACCAGCAGCTTGGACCAGGGCACTCAATACTTC.

This clonotype was found a few times. V gene TRBV19 combines with J gene TRBJ1-6; TRBD1 agrees at 9 bases. This CDR3 has 14 residues. In germline, CDR1 is LNHDA, CDR2 SQIVND (reference sequence). J lost 7 bases, V lost 6 bases, and 4 bases had no gene match. This CDR3 is CASSWTGDNSPLHF. In DNA, the CDR3 is TGTGCCAGTAGCTGGACAGGGGACAATTCACCCCTCCACTTT.

The chain couples TRBV11-2 to TRBJ1-1; 9 bases map to TRBD1. The length of the CDR3 is 15 residues. Trimming at V came to 6 bases and at J to 6 bases, leaving 11 bases not matched to a gene. Germline-derived CDR1 and CDR2 are SGHAT and FQNNGV. The CDR3 spells CASRDTGGRGSEAFF. The CDR3 DNA follows: TGTGCCAGCAGAGATACAGGGGGCAGGGGCTCTGAAGCTTTCTTT.

In the case of this clonotype: One end of the junction varies from germline; a read error may be responsible. The chain uses TRBV30 and TRBJ2-7; D might be TRBD1 (5 bases). The V gene's germline CDR1 is GTSNPN and CDR2 SVGIG (reference sequence). There are 12 residues in the CDR3. CDR3 bases: TGTGCCTGGAGTCCTGTGGGGCACGAGCCGTACTTT. It encodes CAWSPVGHEPYF.

With respect to this clonotype: One end of the junction fails to match germline, which may point to a read error. The CDR3 is CASLPIAGAPSYNGQFF. Written as DNA, the CDR3 is TGTGCCAGCTTGCCAATAGCGGGAGCCCCCTCCTATAATGGGCAGTTCTTC. V gene TRBV6-1 combines with J gene TRBJ2-1; TRBD2 agrees at 9 bases. The CDR3 has 17 amino acids. The germline V gene encodes CDR1 MNHNS and CDR2 SASEGT.

This clonotype showed up just once. The chain recombines TRBV11-2 with TRBJ1-1, with D uncertain. V lost 6 bases, J lost 2 bases, and 16 bases lay in between. This CDR3 has 15 residues. CDR1 is SGHAT and CDR2 is FQNNGV in the germline V gene. The CDR3 is CASSPNSGGNTEAFF. DNA for the CDR3: TGTGCCAGCAGTCCAAATTCGGGCGGTAACACTGAAGCTTTCTTT. Variable domain in full (rest from reference TRBV11-2 and TRBJ1-1): EAGVAQSPRYKIIEKRQSVAFWCNPISGHATLYWYQQILGQGPKLLIQFQNNGVVDDSQLPKDRFSAERLKGVDSTLKIQPAKLEDSAVYLCASSPNSGGNTEAFFGQGTRLTVV.

The V and J genes are TRBV6-5 and TRBJ2-1; 11 positions match TRBD2. The germline V gene has CDR1 MNHEY and CDR2 SVGAGI. The CDR3 has 14 amino acids. The CDR3 region is CVIRGLAGPNEQFF. CDR3 nucleotide sequence: TGTGTCATCAGAGGACTAGCGGGCCCCAATGAGCAGTTCTTC.

The rearrangement uses TRBV4-1 and TRBJ2-7; possible D gene TRBD2, 6 bases. V lost 6 bases, J lost 2 bases, and 17 bases lay in between. Germline-derived CDR1 and CDR2 are MGHRA and YSYEKL. The CDR3 has 15 residues. The CDR3 DNA follows: TGCGCCAGCAGGGGGGGAGTCAACGGTACCTACGAGCAGTACTTC. This codes for CASRGGVNGTYEQYF.